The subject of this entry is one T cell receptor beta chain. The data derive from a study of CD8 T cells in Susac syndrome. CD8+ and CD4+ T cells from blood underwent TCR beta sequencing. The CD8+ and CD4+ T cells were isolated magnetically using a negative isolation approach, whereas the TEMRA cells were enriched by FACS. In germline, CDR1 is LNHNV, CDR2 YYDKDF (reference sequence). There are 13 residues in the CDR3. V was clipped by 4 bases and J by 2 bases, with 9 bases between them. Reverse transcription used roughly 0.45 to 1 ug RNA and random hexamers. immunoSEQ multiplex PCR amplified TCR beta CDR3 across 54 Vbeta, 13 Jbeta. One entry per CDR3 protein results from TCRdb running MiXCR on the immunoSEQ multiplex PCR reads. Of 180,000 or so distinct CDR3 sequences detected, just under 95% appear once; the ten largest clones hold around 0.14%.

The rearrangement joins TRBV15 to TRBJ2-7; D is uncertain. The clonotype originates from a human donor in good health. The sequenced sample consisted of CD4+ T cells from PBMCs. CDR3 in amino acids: CATSNRSPYEQYF. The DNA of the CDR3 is TGTGCCACCAGCAACAGATCCCCCTACGAGCAGTACTTC.